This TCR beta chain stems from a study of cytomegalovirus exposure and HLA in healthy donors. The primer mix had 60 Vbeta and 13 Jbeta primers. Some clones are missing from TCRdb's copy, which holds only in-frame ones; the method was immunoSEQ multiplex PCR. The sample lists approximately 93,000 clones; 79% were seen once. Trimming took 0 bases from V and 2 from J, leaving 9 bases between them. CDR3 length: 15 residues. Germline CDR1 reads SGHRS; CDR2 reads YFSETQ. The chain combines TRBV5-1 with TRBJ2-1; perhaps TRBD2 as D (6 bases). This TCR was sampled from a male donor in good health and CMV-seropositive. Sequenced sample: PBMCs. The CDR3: CASSLGGRPYNEQFF. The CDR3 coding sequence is TGCGCCAGCAGCTTGGGGGGGAGGCCCTACAATGAGCAGTTCTTC.